A single sample gave rise to the 17 T cell receptor beta chains below, sequenced in a study of early T cells in non-severe SARS-CoV-2 infection. TCRdb reprocessed the 5' RACE reads with MiXCR, giving one entry per CDR3 protein. The sample holds 35,000 to 45,000 distinct CDR3 sequences; roughly 8% are singletons and the top ten take 9.5% to 15%. The sequences come from whole blood, collected at baseline. The receptor source for this set is an adult who was a healthcare worker with PCR-confirmed SARS-CoV-2 infection or an uninfected control (not recorded which).

V and J are TRBV7-2 and TRBJ2-2; 12 bases map to TRBD2. Germline V gene lookup returns CDR1 SGHTA and CDR2 FQGNSA. V trimming: 5 bases; J trimming: 7 bases; junction bases outside the gene matches: 2. The CDR3 length is 14 residues. The CDR3 loop is CASSLLAGGGELFF. In DNA, the CDR3 is TGTGCCAGCAGCCTACTAGCGGGGGGCGGGGAGCTGTTTTTT.

This clonotype was counted ten times or more. The chain recombines TRBV9 with TRBJ1-2, with 7 bases that match TRBD1. The CDR3 has 15 residues. Germline assignment: CDR1 SGDLS and CDR2 YYNGEE. V lost 0 bases and J lost 2; bases outside the gene matches: 4. The CDR3 DNA reads as TGTGCCAGCAGCGTAGATGCAGGGGGAAACTATGGCTACACCTTC. It specifies CASSVDAGGNYGYTF.

In its sample, this clonotype was seen many times. This chain links TRBV12-5 with TRBJ2-3; TRBD2 is a possible D gene (7 bases). V gave up 7 bases and J gave up 4 bases, with 21 bases separating them. The germline gives CDR1 LGHNT, CDR2 FRNRAP. The CDR3 sequence is 16 residues long. This chain's CDR3 is CASALGGGPRADTQYF. In DNA, the CDR3 is TGTGCTAGTGCCCTAGGGGGGGGACCCAGGGCAGATACGCAGTATTTT.

The chain is built from TRBV28 and TRBJ1-2, with no clear D. Trimming pared 6 bases from V and 8 bases from J, leaving 16 bases between. This CDR3 comprises 13 residues. Germline CDR1 and CDR2: MDHEN and SYDVKM. For the CDR3, the DNA is TGTGCCAGCAGAGCCGGACCCTCACAGGGCTACACCTTC. Its protein is CASRAGPSQGYTF.

This clonotype has just a few counts. The V and J genes are TRBV6-6 and TRBJ1-6; 8 positions agree with TRBD1. This CDR3 region has 13 residues. CDR1 and CDR2 (germline): MNHNY, SVGAGI (reference sequence). J was trimmed by 6 bases and V by 6 bases; bases with no gene match: 1. DNA for the CDR3: TGTGCCAGCAGAGGACAGGGTAATTCACCCCTCCACTTT. Translation: CASRGQGNSPLHF.

Ten or more counts support this clonotype. CDR3 in amino acids: CASSMESSYEQYF. CDR3 bases: TGTGCCAGTAGTATGGAGAGCTCCTACGAGCAGTACTTC. This rearrangement joins TRBV19 to TRBJ2-7, with unresolved D. The CDR3 consists of 13 residues. Between the trimmed V and J ends, which lost 3 bases and 0 bases, there was a span of 6 bases. The germline gives CDR1 LNHDA, CDR2 SQIVND (reference sequence).

This clonotype was counted a few times. The gene calls are TRBV25-1 and TRBJ2-3, with 8 bases aligning to TRBD2. From germline, CDR1 is MGHDK and CDR2 SYGVNS. The V gene end was trimmed by 2 bases and the J gene end by 4 bases; junction bases not matched to a gene: 11. The CDR3 runs to 17 residues. CDR3 in DNA: TGTGCCAGCAGTGAAAAAAGACTAGCGCCAAGCGCAGATACGCAGTATTTT. This encodes CASSEKRLAPSADTQYF. The full variable domain, completed using reference TRBV25-1 and TRBJ2-3, is EADIYQTPRYLVIGTGKKITLECSQTMGHDKMYWYQQDPGMELHLIHYSYGVNSTEKGDLSSESTVSRIRTEHFPLTLESARPSHTSQYLCASSEKRLAPSADTQYFGPGTRLTVL.

This clonotype was detected many times. The V call is TRBV6-6, the J call TRBJ1-1; 10 nucleotides line up with TRBD1. The germline V gene encodes CDR1 MNHNY and CDR2 SVGAGI (reference sequence). The V gene end was trimmed by 2 bases and the J gene end by 10 bases; junction bases not matched to a gene: 7. CDR3 length equals 14 residues. CDR3 in amino acids: CASSYATGGLVAFF. As DNA, the CDR3 is TGTGCCAGCAGTTACGCGACAGGGGGCTTGGTAGCTTTCTTT.

This clonotype has only a few counts. The gene calls are TRBV12-3 or TRBV12-4 and TRBJ1-1, with no clear D. The CDR3 totals 14 residues. V lost 3 bases and J 1 base, leaving 9 bases between the germline ends. The CDR3 nucleotides are TGTGCCAGCAGTTTGAGAGGTGGGAACACTGAAGCTTTCTTT. It translates to CASSLRGGNTEAFF.

The sample holds many counts of this clonotype. The chain links TRBV12-5 to TRBJ2-7, with TRBD1 matching 11 bases. CDR3 length: 15 residues. Germline lookup yields CDR1 LGHNT and CDR2 FRNRAP. With V trimmed by 3 bases and J by 4 bases, 5 bases remained unmatched. Here the CDR3 reads CASGFVRDRGYEQYF. In DNA form, the CDR3 reads TGTGCTAGTGGTTTCGTACGGGACAGGGGGTACGAGCAGTACTTC.

This chain links TRBV7-3 with TRBJ2-5; 9 positions agree with TRBD1. This CDR3 contains 14 residues. The germline V gene has CDR1 SGHTA and CDR2 FQGTGA. The junction had 3 bases not matched to a gene; V was cut back by 3 bases and J by 4 bases. The CDR3 is CASSLTGGGETQYF. The DNA for the CDR3 is TGTGCCAGCAGCTTGACAGGGGGAGGAGAGACCCAGTACTTC.

By proportion, this clonotype is medium-sized. The rearrangement uses TRBV18 and TRBJ1-2; D is undetermined. The germline V gene has CDR1 KGHSH and CDR2 LQKENI. The V end lost 0 bases, the J end lost 8 bases, and 10 bases lay between the germline ends. The CDR3 sequence is 13 residues long. The CDR3: CASSPPRPNGYTF. The CDR3 coding sequence is TGTGCCAGCTCACCACCGCGGCCTAACGGCTACACCTTC.

At least ten counts were recorded for this clonotype. The genes are TRBV6-1 and TRBJ2-1; 11 bases are shared with TRBD2. The junction had 4 bases not matched to a gene; V was cut back by 2 bases and J by 7 bases. The CDR3 has 15 residues. Germline V CDR1 and CDR2: MNHNS, SASEGT. The CDR3 region is CASSEFSGGANEQFF. The CDR3 bases are TGTGCCAGCAGTGAATTTAGCGGGGGGGCAAATGAGCAGTTCTTC.

This clonotype was counted many times. V gene TRBV5-1 combines with J gene TRBJ2-3, with D possibly matching TRBD1 (6 bases). The CDR3 covers 15 residues. The germline V gene encodes CDR1 SGHRS and CDR2 YFSETQ. V gave up 1 base and J gave up 4 bases, with 13 bases separating them. The chain's CDR3 is CASSLQGQGADTQYF. DNA of the CDR3: TGCGCCAGCAGCTTGCAGGGACAAGGAGCAGATACGCAGTATTTT.

This clonotype showed up just a few times. The V call is TRBV6-6, the J call TRBJ1-2; D possibly corresponds to TRBD1 (5 bases). The CDR3 loop spans 16 amino acids. The V and J ends lost 6 bases and 0 bases respectively, with 17 bases between them. CDR1 is MNHNY, CDR2 SVGAGI, per germline (reference sequence). CDR3 bases: TGTGCCAGCAGCCACCGAGACAGAACTTCTAACTATGGCTACACCTTC. Translating it yields CASSHRDRTSNYGYTF.

The table lists this clonotype with many counts. The V gene is TRBV30, the J gene TRBJ1-6; TRBD1 aligns across 7 bases. This CDR3 has 14 amino acids. Per germline, CDR1 GTSNPN and CDR2 SVGIG (reference sequence). Unmatched junction bases numbered 3, after V lost 3 bases and J lost 4 bases. CDR3 DNA: TGTGCCTGGAGGGGACAGTTTTATAATTCACCCCTCCACTTT. Its translation: CAWRGQFYNSPLHF.

The chain combines TRBV20-1 with TRBJ2-1; D is possibly TRBD1 (6 bases). Trimming removed 7 bases at V and 0 bases at J, with 13 bases between. The CDR3 sequence is 14 residues long. CDR1 is DFQATT and CDR2 is SNEGSKA in the germline V gene (reference sequence). The CDR3 coding sequence is TGCAGTGAAAGTAGGGGGTCCTCCTACAATGAGCAGTTCTTC. Translated: CSESRGSSYNEQFF.